The 17 T cell receptor beta chains given below trace back to one sample, sequenced in a study of identical twins. TCRdb re-called the 5' RACE reads with MiXCR, one entry per CDR3 protein. The table includes 250,000 or so distinct CDR3 sequences, 6.5% to 9% detected once. This same sample was also taken into another study, of yellow fever vaccine responses in identical twins.

Input material: CD8+ T cells sorted from blood. Receptors were obtained from a woman aged 18-35 years in good health.

Ten or more counts support this clonotype. The chain employs TRBV18 and TRBJ2-3, with 9 bases fitting TRBD1. With 8 bases clipped from V and 0 bases from J, the junction kept 3 bases outside the gene matches. Germline loops: CDR1 KGHSH, CDR2 LQKENI. The CDR3 runs to 14 residues. This chain's CDR3 is CASPGTGSTDTQYF. The CDR3 bases are TGTGCCAGCCCGGGGACAGGGAGCACAGATACGCAGTATTTT.

This clonotype was counted between two and nine times. J is TRBJ2-5 and V is TRBV6-5; D is ambiguous. The CDR3 totals 15 residues. Trimming took off 0 bases at V and 1 base at J, with 9 bases between the two ends. Germline V CDR1 and CDR2: MNHEY, SVGAGI. The CDR3 DNA sequence: TGTGCCAGCAGTTACTCGCGGCAATCCCAAGAGACCCAGTACTTC. It is translated as CASSYSRQSQETQYF.

There are many counts of this clonotype. This chain links TRBV20-1 with TRBJ1-1; 7 bases are shared with TRBD1. This CDR3 spans 13 amino acids. From germline, CDR1 is DFQATT and CDR2 SNEGSKA (reference sequence). With 3 bases clipped from V and 3 bases from J, the junction kept 4 bases outside the gene matches. The CDR3 DNA follows: TGCAGTGCTAGTTTTGACAGGGACACTGAAGCTTTCTTT. It translates to CSASFDRDTEAFF.

This clonotype came up a few times. The CDR3 protein is CATNQREYFF. DNA of the CDR3: TGTGCCACCAATCAGCGGGAATACTTCTTC. The chain uses TRBV10-3 and TRBJ2-1; 7 nucleotides agree with TRBD2. The length of the CDR3 is 10 residues. Per the germline V gene, CDR1 is ENHRY and CDR2 is SYGVKD. With 10 bases clipped from V and 16 bases from J, the junction kept 10 bases outside the gene matches.

The chain recombines TRBV4-1 with TRBJ2-1, with a weak D call TRBD1 (6 bases). Trimming cost V 6 bases and J 5 bases, with 14 bases left between them. The CDR3 runs to 14 residues. CDR1 and CDR2 (germline): MGHRA, YSYEKL. The CDR3 here is CASRTRDMDNEQFF. The CDR3 DNA is TGCGCCAGCAGAACCCGGGACATGGACAATGAGCAGTTCTTC.

This clonotype was observed many times. CDR3 bases: TGTGCCAGCAGCTTAGTAGGGGCAATTTACAATGAGCAGTTCTTC. It translates to CASSLVGAIYNEQFF. The genes are TRBV11-2 and TRBJ2-1, with a weak D call TRBD1 (5 bases). The CDR3 is 15 amino acids. The V and J ends lost 1 base and 4 bases respectively, with 11 bases between them. CDR1 is SGHAT, CDR2 FQNNGV, per germline.

The gene calls are TRBV2 and TRBJ2-2; tentative D call: TRBD1 (5 bases). The CDR3 runs to 15 residues. Trimming took 5 bases from V and 5 from J, leaving 15 bases between them. CDR1 is SNHLY, CDR2 FYNNEI, per germline. CDR3 DNA: TGTGCCAGCAGTAGGGGAATACAACAAACCGGGGAGCTGTTTTTT. As protein: CASSRGIQQTGELFF.

The chain employs TRBV11-3 and TRBJ2-1; D is ambiguous. Germline assignment: CDR1 SGHNT and CDR2 YENEEA. This CDR3 region has 16 residues. Trimming stripped 5 bases from V and 3 bases from J, with 17 bases between. CDR3 sequence reads: CASSQNSDPFYNEQFF. In DNA, the CDR3 is TGTGCCAGCAGCCAAAACTCCGACCCCTTCTACAATGAGCAGTTCTTC.

This clonotype was seen a handful of times. V and J are TRBV14 and TRBJ2-1, with 7 bases matching TRBD2. Germline V gene lookup returns CDR1 SGHDN and CDR2 FVKESK. The CDR3 covers 15 residues. Germline trimming cut 4 bases from V and 7 bases from J; bases unmatched to any gene: 10. CDR3 DNA sequence: TGTGCCAGCAGCCGCCCGGGAGGTGCCTTTAATGAGCAGTTCTTC. It encodes CASSRPGGAFNEQFF. Looking up the rest from reference TRBV14 and TRBJ2-1 gives the full variable domain: EAGVTQFPSHSVIEKGQTVTLRCDPISGHDNLYWYRRVMGKEIKFLLHFVKESKQDESGMPNNRFLAERTGGTYSTLKVQPAELEDSGVYFCASSRPGGAFNEQFFGPGTRLTVL.

The table lists this clonotype with many counts. V gene TRBV6-5 combines with J gene TRBJ1-1; maybe TRBD1 (6 bases). Germline loops: CDR1 MNHEY, CDR2 SVGAGI. This CDR3 region has 16 residues. Trimming removed 2 bases at V and 0 bases at J, with 13 bases between. The CDR3 sequence is CASSYGWDNLNTEAFF. The CDR3 bases are TGTGCCAGCAGTTACGGCTGGGACAACCTGAACACTGAAGCTTTCTTT.

The chain has TRBV29-1 and TRBJ1-1, with TRBD1 matching 9 bases. The CDR3 runs 12 residues. Germline V gives CDR1 SQVTM, CDR2 ANQGSEA. After removal of 7 bases from V and 4 bases from J, the junction contained 4 bases not matched to a gene. The CDR3 region is CSARQGGTEAFF. Written as DNA, the CDR3 is TGCAGCGCTAGACAGGGGGGCACTGAAGCTTTCTTT.

This clonotype was seen repeatedly, ten times or more. The chain has TRBV5-1 and TRBJ1-2, with TRBD1 matching over 10 bases. There are 11 residues in the CDR3. Germline V lookup: CDR1 SGHRS, CDR2 YFSETQ. With 4 bases clipped from V and 12 bases from J, the junction kept 3 bases outside the gene matches. The CDR3 bases are TGCGCCAGCAGCCAGGGACAGGGGAACACCTTC. Translating it yields CASSQGQGNTF.

At least ten counts were recorded for this clonotype. The chain links TRBV12-3 or TRBV12-4 to TRBJ2-1; 7 bases align to TRBD2. V dropped 3 bases and J dropped 5; count of bases not matched to a gene: 13. This CDR3 contains 17 residues. CDR3 loop: CASSFVPGRIPHNEQFF. The CDR3 DNA reads TGTGCCAGCAGTTTCGTTCCCGGGAGGATCCCCCACAATGAGCAGTTCTTC.

This clonotype was counted only a few times. J is TRBJ2-1 and V is TRBV7-9; 7 bases map to TRBD2. V dropped 1 base and J dropped 6; count of bases not matched to a gene: 9. The CDR3 runs to 16 residues. The germline CDR1 and CDR2 sequences are SEHNR and FQNEAQ (reference sequence). For the CDR3, the DNA is TGTGCCAGCAGCTTAGTAGTGACTAGCCTCGGCAATGAGCAGTTCTTC. It specifies CASSLVVTSLGNEQFF.

The rearrangement joins TRBV18 to TRBJ1-1; no definite D call. The CDR3 has 16 amino acids. V was clipped by 2 bases and J by 0 bases, with 13 bases between them. The germline V gene has CDR1 KGHSH and CDR2 LQKENI. CDR3 loop: CASSPEGPGVNTEAFF. Written as DNA, the CDR3 is TGTGCCAGCTCACCAGAGGGCCCCGGAGTGAACACTGAAGCTTTCTTT.

This clonotype was observed at least ten times. This chain connects TRBV10-1 to TRBJ2-1, with D possibly matching TRBD2 (6 bases). This CDR3 contains 13 residues. The ends were cut back, 2 bases at V and 9 bases at J, with 11 bases in the middle. Per germline, CDR1 WNHNN and CDR2 SYGVQD (reference sequence). CDR3 sequence reads: CASSETLGGEQFF. CDR3 coding DNA: TGCGCCAGCAGTGAGACTCTGGGGGGTGAGCAGTTCTTC.

The V and J genes are TRBV6-2 or TRBV6-3 and TRBJ2-5; 7 positions match TRBD1. The ends lost 0 bases at V and 5 bases at J; junction bases unmatched: 3. The length of the CDR3 is 14 residues. The germline gives CDR1 MNHEY, CDR2 SVGEGT. The CDR3 nucleotides read TGTGCCAGCAGTTACTCGGTCAGGGGGGAGACCCAGTACTTC. Protein product: CASSYSVRGETQYF.